Here is one T cell receptor beta chain with its context. Sequenced by immunoSEQ multiplex PCR; TCRdb stores in-frame clones only, minus some. The data contain 180,000 or so clones, roughly 73% of them singletons. This CDR3 is 15 amino acids long. The germline gives CDR1 KGHSH, CDR2 LQKENI. V shed 5 bases, J shed 5 bases, and the junction held 7 bases outside the gene matches. The record originates from a study of blood T cell repertoires in COVID-19. The J gene is TRBJ1-2, the V gene TRBV18; 11 bases fit TRBD1. The specimen sequenced was peripheral blood. The clonotype comes from a woman of 80 years or more with active or convalescent COVID-19. The CDR3 loop reads CASSERTGGWYGYTF. CDR3 DNA sequence: TGTGCCAGCTCAGAGAGGACAGGGGGCTGGTATGGCTACACCTTC.